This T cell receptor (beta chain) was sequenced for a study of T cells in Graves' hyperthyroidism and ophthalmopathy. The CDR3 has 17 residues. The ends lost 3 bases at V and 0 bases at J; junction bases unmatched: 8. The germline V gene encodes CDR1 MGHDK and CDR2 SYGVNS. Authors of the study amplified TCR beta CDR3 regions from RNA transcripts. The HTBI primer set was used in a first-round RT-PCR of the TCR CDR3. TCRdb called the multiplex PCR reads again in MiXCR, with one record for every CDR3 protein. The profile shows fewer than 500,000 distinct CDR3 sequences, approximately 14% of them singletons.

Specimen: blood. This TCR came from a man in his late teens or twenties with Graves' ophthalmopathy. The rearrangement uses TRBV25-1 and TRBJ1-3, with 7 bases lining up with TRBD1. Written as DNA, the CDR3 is TGTGCCAGCAGTGACACCCTGGACAGGCTCTCTGGAAACACCATATATTTT. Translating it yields CASSDTLDRLSGNTIYF. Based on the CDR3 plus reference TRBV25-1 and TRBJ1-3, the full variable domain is EADIYQTPRYLVIGTGKKITLECSQTMGHDKMYWYQQDPGMELHLIHYSYGVNSTEKGDLSSESTVSRIRTEHFPLTLESARPSHTSQYLCASSDTLDRLSGNTIYFGEGSWLTVV.